These 25 T cell receptor beta chains originate from one sample sequenced in a study of blood T cell repertoires in COVID-19. Data came from immunoSEQ multiplex PCR; TCRdb stores just in-frame clones and leaves some out. The data contain some 300,000 clones, roughly nine tenths of them singletons. The sequenced sample consisted of PBMCs or T cells enriched from blood (not recorded which). These receptors were taken from a woman aged 50 to 65 who had been exposed to COVID-19.

The J gene is TRBJ1-5, the V gene TRBV10-3, with D tentatively TRBD1 (6 bases). Germline V gives CDR1 ENHRY, CDR2 SYGVKD. This CDR3 has 14 residues. V lost 6 bases and J lost 3, with 12 bases in between. CDR3 in DNA: TGTGCCATCAGACCACAGGGTTTCAATCAGCCCCAGCATTTT. Its protein is CAIRPQGFNQPQHF.

The chain links TRBV6-5 to TRBJ2-7; TRBD1 matches at 8 bases. V gave up 5 bases and J gave up 3 bases; unmatched junction bases: 9. In germline, CDR1 is MNHEY, CDR2 SVGAGI. The CDR3 is 15 residues long. The CDR3 spells CASSQRQGKVYEQYF. The CDR3 DNA reads as TGTGCCAGCAGTCAACGACAGGGGAAGGTCTACGAGCAGTACTTC.

This chain connects TRBV2 to TRBJ1-5; no reliable D call. The ends were cut back, 1 base at V and 3 bases at J, with 7 bases in the middle. The CDR3 sequence is 14 residues long. CDR1 is SNHLY and CDR2 is FYNNEI in the germline V gene. CDR3 amino acids: CASSEDRTNQPQHF. CDR3 sequence (DNA): TGTGCCAGCAGTGAAGACAGAACCAATCAGCCCCAGCATTTT.

The V and J genes are TRBV25-1 and TRBJ1-4; the match to TRBD1 covers 9 bases. Germline assignment: CDR1 MGHDK and CDR2 SYGVNS. Trimming cost V 2 bases and J 8 bases; bases outside gene matches: 6. CDR3 size: 15 residues. CDR3 sequence reads: CASSERTGEVEKLFF. CDR3 DNA sequence: TGTGCCAGCAGTGAACGGACAGGGGAGGTCGAAAAACTGTTTTTT.

This rearrangement joins TRBV5-1 to TRBJ2-7, with 8 bases that match TRBD1. The CDR3 has 14 residues. CDR1 and CDR2 from the germline V gene are SGHRS and YFSETQ. Trimming removed 2 bases from V and 2 bases from J; junction bases left unmatched: 3. The CDR3 DNA reads as TGCGCCAGCAGCTTCCAGGGGGCTACCTACGAGCAGTACTTC. This codes for CASSFQGATYEQYF.

This clone came up once. This chain connects TRBV14 to TRBJ2-3; 7 positions match TRBD1. This CDR3 spans 14 amino acids. J gave up 2 bases and V 4 bases, and 3 bases lay outside the gene matches. Germline V CDR1 and CDR2: SGHDN, FVKESK. CDR3 amino acids: CASSRDRDTDTQYF. The CDR3, as DNA: TGTGCCAGCAGCCGCGACAGGGACACAGATACGCAGTATTTT.

The chain links TRBV10-3 to TRBJ2-7; unclear D gene. This CDR3 region has 13 residues. Trimming cost V 0 bases and J 3 bases, with 6 bases left between them. Germline V lookup: CDR1 ENHRY, CDR2 SYGVKD. The CDR3 sequence is CAISESRLYEQYF. The CDR3 DNA reads as TGTGCCATCAGTGAGTCGAGACTCTACGAGCAGTACTTC.

V and J are TRBV7-8 and TRBJ1-1; possible D gene TRBD1, 6 bases. V lost 3 bases and J 2 bases, leaving 13 bases between the germline ends. The V gene's germline CDR1 is SGHVS and CDR2 FQNEAQ. CDR3 length: 15 residues. The DNA of the CDR3 is TGTGCCAGCAGCTTCATACAGGGCCTTAACACTGAAGCTTTCTTT. Amino acids: CASSFIQGLNTEAFF.

The chain recombines TRBV18 with TRBJ1-1; D is unresolved. The CDR3 totals 16 residues. Germline CDR1 and CDR2: KGHSH and LQKENI. V shed 2 bases and J shed 4 bases, with 17 bases lying between them. The CDR3 nucleotides read TGTGCCAGCTCACCAAGTTTGAGCTCTCGGGGCACTGAAGCTTTCTTT. Its translation: CASSPSLSSRGTEAFF. Variable domain in full (rest from reference TRBV18 and TRBJ1-1): NAGVMQNPRHLVRRRGQEARLRCSPMKGHSHVYWYRQLPEEGLKFMVYLQKENIIDESGMPKERFSAEFPKEGPSILRIQQVVRGDSAAYFCASSPSLSSRGTEAFFGQGTRLTVV.

The J gene is TRBJ2-3, the V gene TRBV29-1, with 14 bases identical to TRBD2. The CDR3 runs 15 residues. J gave up 5 bases and V 7 bases, and 8 bases lay outside the gene matches. Per germline, CDR1 SQVTM and CDR2 ANQGSEA. This CDR3 is CSGETSGGAVDTQYF. In nucleotides, the CDR3 is TGCAGCGGCGAGACTAGCGGGGGGGCCGTAGATACGCAGTATTTT.

The gene calls are TRBV3-1 (or the pseudogene TRBV3-2) and TRBJ2-7; no definite D call. This CDR3 spans 13 amino acids. The germline V gene encodes CDR1 LGHDT and CDR2 YNNKEL (reference sequence). The V end was cut by 3 bases, the J end by 0 bases, with 6 bases between. The chain's CDR3 is CASSHLASYEQYF. The DNA of the CDR3 is TGTGCCAGCAGCCATTTGGCCTCCTACGAGCAGTACTTC.

With respect to this clone: The sample has other DNA sequences that encode this CDR3 too. J is TRBJ2-5 and V is TRBV20-1, with D hard to call. V was shortened by 3 bases and J by 4 bases, with 3 bases between the two germline ends. The germline V gene has CDR1 DFQATT and CDR2 SNEGSKA (reference sequence). This CDR3 has 10 amino acids. CDR3 DNA sequence: TGCAGTGCTAGGAGAGAGACCCAGTACTTC. This sequence encodes CSARRETQYF.

The rearrangement joins TRBV19 to TRBJ2-5; 9 bases match TRBD2. From germline, CDR1 is LNHDA and CDR2 SQIVND (reference sequence). The J segment lost 1 base and the V segment lost 4 bases, leaving 4 bases of the junction unmatched. The CDR3 spans 15 residues. The DNA for the CDR3 is TGTGCCAGTAGTAGAATAGCGGGGGCCCAAGAGACCCAGTACTTC. It encodes CASSRIAGAQETQYF.

This chain uses TRBV3-1 (or the pseudogene TRBV3-2) with TRBJ2-5; TRBD1 aligns across 7 bases. The CDR3 covers 15 residues. V gave up 0 bases and J gave up 4 bases; unmatched junction bases: 5. Germline-derived CDR1 and CDR2 are LGHDT and YNNKEL (reference sequence). This CDR3 reads CASSQEENRGETQYF. CDR3 bases: TGTGCCAGCAGCCAAGAGGAAAACAGGGGAGAGACCCAGTACTTC.

The chain combines TRBV28 with TRBJ1-2; no clear D. Germline CDR1 and CDR2: MDHEN and SYDVKM. CDR3 length: 12 residues. Trimming removed 8 bases at V and 4 bases at J, with 11 bases between. The CDR3 DNA reads TGTGCCAGCGAGTACAGCCTCTATGGCTACACCTTC. It translates to CASEYSLYGYTF.

This clone was recorded at least ten times. The rearrangement uses TRBV5-1 and TRBJ2-3, with TRBD1 matching over 10 bases. The CDR3 is 16 residues long. The germline V gene has CDR1 SGHRS and CDR2 YFSETQ. Trimming took 4 bases from V and 2 from J; bases not matched to a gene: 7. The CDR3, as DNA: TGCGCCAGCAGCCCAGTCGGGACAGGGGTCACAGATACGCAGTATTTT. This sequence encodes CASSPVGTGVTDTQYF.

This clone was seen only once. The J gene is TRBJ2-7, the V gene TRBV19; 10 nucleotides line up with TRBD1. V gave up 4 bases and J gave up 6 bases; unmatched junction bases: 0. There are 12 residues in the CDR3. The germline V gene has CDR1 LNHDA and CDR2 SQIVND (reference sequence). The CDR3 protein is CASSRTGGEQYF. In DNA, the CDR3 is TGTGCCAGTAGTAGGACAGGGGGCGAGCAGTACTTC.

The chain joins TRBV28 to TRBJ1-6, with D uncertain. The V end lost 5 bases, the J end lost 10 bases, and 9 bases lay between the germline ends. This CDR3 contains 12 residues. Germline values: CDR1 MDHEN, CDR2 SYDVKM. In DNA, the CDR3 is TGTGCCAGCAGTATAGCGTCATCACCCCTCCACTTT. Translation gives CASSIASSPLHF.

The genes are TRBV24-1 and TRBJ1-2; the match to TRBD1 covers 8 bases. Trimming removed 5 bases from V and 3 bases from J; junction bases left unmatched: 4. Germline lookup yields CDR1 KGHDR and CDR2 SFDVKD. This CDR3 contains 14 residues. The CDR3: CATSGLGQDYGYTF. CDR3 bases: TGTGCCACCAGTGGCCTGGGACAGGACTATGGCTACACCTTC.

The rearrangement joins TRBV19 to TRBJ2-7; the D is unclear. The germline V gene encodes CDR1 LNHDA and CDR2 SQIVND (reference sequence). Trimming pared 3 bases from V and 3 bases from J, leaving 9 bases between. The CDR3 sequence is 13 residues long. CDR3 nucleotides: TGTGCCAGTAGTATCGGTCATAACTACGAGCAGTACTTC. Protein product: CASSIGHNYEQYF.

This clone has just a few counts. The J gene is TRBJ1-1, the V gene TRBV5-8; D not resolved. The V gene lost 0 bases and the J gene lost 0 bases, with 6 bases spanning the gap. Germline V lookup: CDR1 SGHTS, CDR2 YDEGEE. The CDR3 has 14 amino acids. CDR3 nucleotide sequence: TGTGCCAGCAGCTTGGGGCATCTGAACACTGAAGCTTTCTTT. Translated: CASSLGHLNTEAFF.

The J gene is TRBJ1-6, the V gene TRBV7-8, with a possible D match to TRBD1 (6 bases). The germline V gene encodes CDR1 SGHVS and CDR2 FQNEAQ. V was shortened by 1 base and J by 9 bases, with 19 bases between the two germline ends. The CDR3 runs 17 residues. This CDR3 is CASSLGGGWGQFSPLHF. The CDR3 bases are TGTGCCAGCAGCTTAGGCGGCGGGTGGGGGCAGTTTTCACCCCTCCACTTT.

The chain links TRBV28 to TRBJ1-5; 7 bases are a match to TRBD1. CDR3 length equals 15 residues. J lost 1 base, V lost 6 bases, and 6 bases had no gene match. Germline V gene data show CDR1 as MDHEN and CDR2 as SYDVKM. The CDR3 DNA sequence: TGTGCCAGCAGACCAGGGGGGCCGAGCAATCAGCCCCAGCATTTT. Residues: CASRPGGPSNQPQHF.

The chain has TRBV28 and TRBJ1-6, with 7 bases that match TRBD1. The germline V gene has CDR1 MDHEN and CDR2 SYDVKM. This CDR3 region has 15 residues. With 5 bases clipped from V and 5 bases from J, the junction kept 6 bases outside the gene matches. The CDR3 sequence: CASSMTGIDNSPLHF. CDR3 DNA: TGTGCCAGCAGTATGACAGGGATCGATAATTCACCCCTCCACTTT.

The CDR3 reads CASTPDSGQELRAFF. CDR3 coding DNA: TGTGCCAGCACCCCCGATTCGGGACAGGAGCTTAGAGCTTTCTTT. The chain combines TRBV7-9 with TRBJ1-1; 8 bases fit TRBD1. The CDR3 has 15 residues. V lost 7 bases and J lost 10; bases outside the gene matches: 17. Germline V CDR1 and CDR2: SEHNR, FQNEAQ (reference sequence).